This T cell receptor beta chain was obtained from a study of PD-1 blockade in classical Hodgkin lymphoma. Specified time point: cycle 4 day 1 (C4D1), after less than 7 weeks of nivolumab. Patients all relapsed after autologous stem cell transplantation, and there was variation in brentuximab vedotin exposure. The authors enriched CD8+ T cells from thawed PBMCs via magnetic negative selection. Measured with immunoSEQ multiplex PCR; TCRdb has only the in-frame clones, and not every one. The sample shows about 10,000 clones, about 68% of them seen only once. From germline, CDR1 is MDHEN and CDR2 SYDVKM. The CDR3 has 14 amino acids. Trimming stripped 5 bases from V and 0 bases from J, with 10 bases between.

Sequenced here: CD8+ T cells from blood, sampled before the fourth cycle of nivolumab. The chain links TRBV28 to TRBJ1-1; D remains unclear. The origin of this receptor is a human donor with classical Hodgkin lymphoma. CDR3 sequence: CASSGDILNTEAFF. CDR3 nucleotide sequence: TGTGCCAGCAGTGGAGACATATTGAACACTGAAGCTTTCTTT.